The clone carrying this T cell receptor (beta chain) was seen a few times. TCRdb processed the 5' RACE reads anew with MiXCR; each CDR3 protein has one entry. The sample holds 500,000 to 550,000 distinct CDR3 sequences, 21% seen once. The data originate from a study of T cells after yellow fever vaccination. Trimming removed 2 bases from V and 3 bases from J, with 15 bases in between. There are 16 residues in the CDR3. CDR1 and CDR2 (germline): MNHEY, SVGAGI. V gene TRBV6-5 combines with J gene TRBJ2-3, with a weak D call TRBD1 (8 bases). The sample was PBMCs, taken roughly 20 days after the first yellow fever vaccination. This sequence was found in a man aged 18 to 30 who received the YFV17D yellow fever vaccine. The CDR3 sequence is CASSYRTGRGTDTQYF. The CDR3 nucleotides are TGTGCCAGCAGTTACCGGACAGGGAGGGGGACAGATACGCAGTATTTT.